The text below deals with one TCR beta chain. The antigen is undetermined. The data were taken from a study of brain T cells in children with intractable seizures. Study results and caveats: Clones missing pre-surgery may reflect undersampling of that blood sample.

Noted time point: blood from clinic visit 5 months post-surgery; TSC patient then seizure free. Only cases whose brain tissue showed the highest T cell transcript signatures were sequenced. Pre-surgery treatment included at least one anti-epileptic drug. Only in-frame clones appear in the TCRdb table, and some are missing; sequencing was by immunoSEQ multiplex PCR. The sample includes 300,000 to 400,000 clones, approximately 93% of them seen just once. CDR3 size: 15 residues. Trimming took 0 bases from V and 0 from J, leaving 7 bases between them. Germline CDR1 SGHRS, CDR2 YFSETQ. This clonotype was obtained from a boy under two years old with tuberous sclerosis and intractable seizures. Material: peripheral blood, obtained around 5 months after surgery. The chain is built from TRBV5-1 and TRBJ2-1, with unresolved D. The CDR3: CASSLDRGSYNEQFF. CDR3 sequence (DNA): TGCGCCAGCAGCTTGGACAGAGGCTCCTACAATGAGCAGTTCTTC.